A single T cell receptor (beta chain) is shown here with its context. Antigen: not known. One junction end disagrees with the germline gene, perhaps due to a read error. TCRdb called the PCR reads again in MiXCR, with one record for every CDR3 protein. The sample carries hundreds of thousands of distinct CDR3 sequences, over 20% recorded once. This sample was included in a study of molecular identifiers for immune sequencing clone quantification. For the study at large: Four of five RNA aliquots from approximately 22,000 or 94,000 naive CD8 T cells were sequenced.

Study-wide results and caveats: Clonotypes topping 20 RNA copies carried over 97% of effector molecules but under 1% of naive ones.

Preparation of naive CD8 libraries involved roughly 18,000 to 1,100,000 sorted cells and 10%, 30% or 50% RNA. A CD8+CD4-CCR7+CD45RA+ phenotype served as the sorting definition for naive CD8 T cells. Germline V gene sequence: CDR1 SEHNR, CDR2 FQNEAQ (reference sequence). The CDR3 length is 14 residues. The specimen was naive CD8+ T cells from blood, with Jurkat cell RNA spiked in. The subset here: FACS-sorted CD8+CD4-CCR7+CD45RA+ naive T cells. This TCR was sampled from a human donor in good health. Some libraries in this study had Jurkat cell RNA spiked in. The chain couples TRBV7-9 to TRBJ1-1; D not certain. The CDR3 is CASGLSRGPLEAFF. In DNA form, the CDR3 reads TGTGCCAGCGGCTTATCCAGAGGGCCTCTTGAAGCTTTCTTT.